Each of the 12 T cell receptor beta chains below was sequenced from the same sample in a study of glioma-infiltrating T cells after dendritic cell vaccination. TCRdb's copy holds only in-frame clones and misses some; the assay was immunoSEQ multiplex PCR. The data contain 55,000 to 75,000 clones, just under 85% of them seen just once; the ten biggest clones take up approximately 15%. The time point: after dendritic cell vaccination, including at tumor progression/relapse. This sample comprised blood, obtained after dendritic cell vaccination. Receptors were obtained from a human donor with glioblastoma.

V is TRBV6-5 and J is TRBJ1-1, with 8 bases that match TRBD1. Germline V gives CDR1 MNHEY, CDR2 SVGAGI. Trimming cost V 6 bases and J 3 bases; bases outside gene matches: 3. CDR3 length equals 13 residues. The chain's CDR3 is CASSTDRDTEAFF. CDR3 nucleotides: TGTGCCAGCAGCACGGACAGGGACACTGAAGCTTTCTTT.

In its sample, this clone was seen once. The chain combines TRBV6-5 with TRBJ2-2; D remains ambiguous. The CDR3 extends over 14 amino acids. V was cut by 2 bases and J by 2 bases, with 6 bases left in between. CDR1 MNHEY and CDR2 SVGAGI come from the germline V gene. CDR3 in DNA: TGTGCCAGCAGTTACGGGCTAAACACCGGGGAGCTGTTTTTT. Translation gives CASSYGLNTGELFF.

The J gene is TRBJ2-1, the V gene TRBV5-6; 9 bases line up with TRBD2. Trimming removed 1 base from V and 9 bases from J; junction bases left unmatched: 11. CDR1 is SGHDT, CDR2 YYEEEE, per germline. The CDR3 loop spans 16 amino acids. CDR3 residues: CASSLLGAGGIAEQFF. The CDR3 coding sequence is TGTGCCAGCAGCTTGCTCGGAGCGGGGGGAATTGCTGAGCAGTTCTTC.

The gene calls are TRBV9 and TRBJ1-2; 10 nucleotides align to TRBD1. The CDR3 spans 17 residues. V lost 3 bases and J lost 4; bases outside the gene matches: 12. Germline assignment: CDR1 SGDLS and CDR2 YYNGEE. The CDR3 sequence: CASSADRGTGIGYGYTF. For the CDR3, the DNA is TGTGCCAGCAGCGCGGACAGGGGGACGGGAATAGGCTATGGCTACACCTTC.

The V call is TRBV11-1, the J call TRBJ1-2, with D unclear. Per the germline V gene, CDR1 is SGHAT and CDR2 is FQDESV (reference sequence). Trimming pared 5 bases from V and 7 bases from J, leaving 11 bases between. The CDR3 length is 12 residues. Here the CDR3 DNA reads TGTGCCAGCAGCGCCGAGGGTATTGGCTACACCTTC. Its translation is CASSAEGIGYTF.

This chain uses TRBV12-5 with TRBJ1-2, with D perhaps matching TRBD1 (5 bases). The CDR3 sequence is 13 residues long. Between the trimmed V and J ends, which lost 4 bases and 6 bases, there was a span of 12 bases. Germline CDR1 is LGHNT and CDR2 is FRNRAP. The CDR3 region has the DNA TGTGCTAGTGGTTACGGGTCGGGGGATGGCTACACCTTC. It codes for CASGYGSGDGYTF.

The chain links TRBV11-2 to TRBJ1-3; the match to TRBD1 covers 8 bases. The CDR3 is 16 residues long. CDR1 is SGHAT and CDR2 is FQNNGV in the germline V gene. Trimming at V came to 5 bases and at J to 0 bases, leaving 6 bases not matched to a gene. For the CDR3, the DNA is TGTGCCAGCAGCACAGGCGGGACAGGCTCTGGAAACACCATATATTTT. It translates to CASSTGGTGSGNTIYF.

In its sample, this clone was seen once. This sequence joins TRBV6-1 and TRBJ1-2; D ambiguous. The CDR3 is made up of 15 amino acids. Germline V lookup: CDR1 MNHNS, CDR2 SASEGT. The germline V and J ends were trimmed by 0 bases and 2 bases, with 10 bases remaining between them. For the CDR3, the DNA is TGTGCCAGCAGTGAAGCTGGAGGCAACAACTATGGCTACACCTTC. Translating gives CASSEAGGNNYGYTF.

This clone appeared a single time. This rearrangement joins TRBV6-5 to TRBJ2-7, with D maybe TRBD2 (6 bases). This CDR3 is 15 amino acids long. Germline-derived CDR1 and CDR2 are MNHEY and SVGAGI. Trimming left V 7 bases short and J 3 bases short, with 19 bases between. The CDR3 loop reads CASKLGGIEGYEQYF. For the CDR3, the DNA is TGTGCCAGCAAACTTGGAGGGATCGAAGGCTACGAGCAGTACTTC.

V usage is TRBV5-5 and J usage is TRBJ1-2, with 10 bases identical to TRBD1. There are 16 residues in the CDR3. V lost 3 bases and J lost 0; bases outside the gene matches: 5. Germline lookup yields CDR1 SGHKS and CDR2 YYEKEE (reference sequence). CDR3 protein: CASSSGTGATNYGYTF. The CDR3 bases are TGTGCCAGCAGCTCCGGGACAGGGGCCACTAACTATGGCTACACCTTC.

This clone was detected only once. This sequence joins TRBV6-5 and TRBJ1-1; D not resolved. This CDR3 has 11 amino acids. Trimming shortened V by 6 bases and J by 5 bases, and 7 bases separated the two germline ends. Germline V CDR1 and CDR2: MNHEY, SVGAGI. CDR3 nucleotide sequence: TGTGCCAGCAGGCGCGGGACTGAAGCTTTCTTT. It specifies CASRRGTEAFF.

This clone was observed a handful of times. The chain links TRBV6-1 to TRBJ1-5, with 11 bases that match TRBD1. V lost 1 base, J lost 6 bases, and 5 bases stayed unmatched. The germline V gene encodes CDR1 MNHNS and CDR2 SASEGT. The CDR3 runs to 16 residues. Here the CDR3 DNA reads TGTGCCAGCAGTGAAGGTAGGACAGGGGGCTTTCAGCCCCAGCATTTT. Its protein product is CASSEGRTGGFQPQHF.